These 17 T cell receptor beta chains were sequenced from one sample in a study of blood T cells in healthy people across ages. PCR was performed a second time for roughly 7 to 11 cycles using a sample-barcoded 5' primer and a J-beta primer mix. MiXCR, run by TCRdb on the 5' RACE reads, gives a single entry per CDR3 protein. The sample comprises fewer than 1,200,000 distinct CDR3 sequences, under 30% of which are singletons, and less than 0.75% rests with the top ten. Separately, the same data were catalogued under a study of T cells of mothers and their children.

The sample was blood. All receptors come from a girl aged 2-10 years in good health.

This clonotype was detected a few times. CDR3 sequence reads: CASSLWRDSVPISGNTIYF. The CDR3 DNA sequence: TGTGCCAGCAGCTTGTGGCGGGACAGTGTCCCCATCTCTGGAAACACCATATATTTT. V gene TRBV5-6 combines with J gene TRBJ1-3; TRBD1 agrees at 7 bases. Germline CDR1 reads SGHDT; CDR2 reads YYEEEE. The CDR3 loop spans 19 amino acids. V trimming: 1 base; J trimming: 0 bases; junction bases outside the gene matches: 13.

This clonotype was seen a few times. At one end the junction does not follow the germline gene, possibly because of a read error. This chain links TRBV6-2 or TRBV6-3 with TRBJ1-5, with D tentatively TRBD1 (5 bases). The CDR3 runs 16 residues. The germline gives CDR1 MNHEY, CDR2 SVGEGT. The CDR3 bases are TGTACCAGCAGTTACTCTGGGGGTCTGGGCAATCAGCCCCAGCATTTT. It codes for CTSSYSGGLGNQPQHF.

In this sample, this clonotype turned up many times. This chain links TRBV6-6 with TRBJ1-4; no clear D gene. The V and J ends lost 10 bases and 0 bases respectively, with 9 bases between them. The CDR3 sequence is 13 residues long. Germline V gene sequence: CDR1 MNHNY, CDR2 SVGAGI (reference sequence). In DNA form, the CDR3 reads TGTGCCACAAAGATTGCAACTAATGAAAAACTGTTTTTT. The encoded protein is CATKIATNEKLFF.

In its sample, this clonotype was seen many times. This chain links TRBV28 with TRBJ2-5; a weak D match, TRBD2 (6 bases). The CDR3 runs to 13 residues. CDR1 and CDR2 from the germline V gene are MDHEN and SYDVKM. V lost 5 bases and J 5 bases, leaving 12 bases between the germline ends. The CDR3 loop reads CASSRRDLETQYF. The CDR3 DNA follows: TGTGCCAGCAGTCGCCGGGACTTGGAGACCCAGTACTTC.

The gene calls are TRBV4-3 and TRBJ2-2; 7 positions agree with TRBD2. Germline assignment: CDR1 LGHNA and CDR2 YSLEER. The CDR3 is 15 amino acids. The trim removed 0 bases at V and 4 bases at J, leaving 2 bases unmatched. Written as DNA, the CDR3 is TGCGCCAGCAGCCAAGATCCGGGGGGCACCGGGGAGCTGTTTTTT. Its protein product is CASSQDPGGTGELFF.

This clonotype turned up a few times. The chain uses TRBV7-9 and TRBJ1-2; 9 positions agree with TRBD1. Unmatched junction bases numbered 12, after V lost 5 bases and J lost 14 bases. CDR1 is SEHNR and CDR2 is FQNEAQ in the germline V gene (reference sequence). The CDR3 length is 13 residues. The CDR3 is CASSPTRQGGETF. The CDR3 bases are TGTGCCAGCAGCCCCACCAGACAGGGGGGCGAAACCTTC.

V is TRBV7-2 and J is TRBJ1-2; D not certain. The length of the CDR3 is 12 residues. CDR1 is SGHTA, CDR2 FQGNSA, per germline. V was pared by 4 bases and J by 8 bases, with 11 bases between. The CDR3 reads CASSSDILGYTF. For the CDR3, the DNA is TGTGCCAGCAGCTCCGACATCCTAGGCTACACCTTC.

This clonotype was detected only a few times. The chain carries TRBV5-1 and TRBJ1-1; a possible D gene is TRBD1 (6 bases). CDR1 and CDR2 from the germline V gene are SGHRS and YFSETQ. The CDR3 is 17 residues long. Trimming stripped 0 bases from V and 0 bases from J, with 15 bases between. The CDR3 nucleotides are TGCGCCAGCAGCTTGGTATTTTCAGGGGACATGAACACTGAAGCTTTCTTT. Translation gives CASSLVFSGDMNTEAFF.

The table lists this clonotype with a few counts. A clone one base away is much larger, so this may be a read error. The V gene is TRBV29-1, the J gene TRBJ2-2; D uncertain. Germline values: CDR1 SQVTM, CDR2 ANQGSEA. The V end lost 3 bases, the J end lost 7 bases, and 9 bases lay between the germline ends. CDR3 length equals 12 residues. The CDR3 bases are TGCAGCGTTGAGGCAACTCACGGGGAGCTGTTTTTT. Translating it yields CSVEATHGELFF.

The genes are TRBV9 and TRBJ2-3; the D is unclear. Trimming stripped 4 bases from V and 0 bases from J, with 9 bases between. The length of the CDR3 is 14 residues. Per the germline V gene, CDR1 is SGDLS and CDR2 is YYNGEE. DNA for the CDR3: TGTGCCAGCAGCCCCGGGTGGAGCACAGATACGCAGTATTTT. It translates to CASSPGWSTDTQYF.

This clonotype was seen only a few times. The V gene is TRBV12-5, the J gene TRBJ2-1; D unclear. The CDR3 covers 12 residues. Germline V CDR1 and CDR2: LGHNT, FRNRAP. V lost 6 bases to trimming and J lost 4 bases, with 7 bases between them. The CDR3 nucleotides read TGTGCTAGTGGCCGCCCTTACAATGAGCAGTTCTTC. It specifies CASGRPYNEQFF.

V gene TRBV9 combines with J gene TRBJ2-5, with 9 nucleotides matching TRBD2. The ends lost 0 bases at V and 3 bases at J; junction bases unmatched: 12. Germline V gene sequence: CDR1 SGDLS, CDR2 YYNGEE. CDR3 size: 18 residues. The CDR3 coding sequence is TGTGCCAGCAGCGTAGGGGAAGCGTCTATAGCGGGGGAAGAGACCCAGTACTTC. It is translated as CASSVGEASIAGEETQYF.

This clonotype was detected only a few times. The chain is built from TRBV28 and TRBJ1-2, with D tentatively TRBD1 (5 bases). Trimming removed 1 base from V and 2 bases from J, with 14 bases in between. Germline V gives CDR1 MDHEN, CDR2 SYDVKM. This CDR3 spans 16 amino acids. The CDR3 reads CASSLLRGFPNYGYTF. In DNA, the CDR3 is TGTGCCAGCAGTTTATTGCGGGGGTTCCCCAACTATGGCTACACCTTC.

At least ten counts were recorded for this clonotype. The rearrangement joins TRBV18 to TRBJ2-5; D may be TRBD2 (5 bases). The ends were cut back, 4 bases at V and 5 bases at J, with 8 bases in the middle. The germline V gene encodes CDR1 KGHSH and CDR2 LQKENI. The CDR3 runs to 12 residues. CDR3 in amino acids: CASSREWETQYF. The DNA for the CDR3 is TGTGCCAGCTCACGGGAGTGGGAGACCCAGTACTTC.

CDR3 region: CASSFSGPLRDSPLHF. The CDR3 bases are TGTGCCAGCAGCTTTTCAGGACCTCTCAGGGATTCACCCCTCCACTTT. The J gene is TRBJ1-6, the V gene TRBV7-9, with D tentatively TRBD1 (5 bases). Germline V lookup: CDR1 SEHNR, CDR2 FQNEAQ (reference sequence). The V end lost 3 bases, the J end lost 8 bases, and 17 bases lay between the germline ends. The CDR3 length is 16 residues.

In its sample, this clonotype was seen a few times. This sequence joins TRBV7-9 and TRBJ2-1; D uncertain. Germline CDR1 SEHNR, CDR2 FQNEAQ (reference sequence). V was shortened by 8 bases and J by 8 bases, with 13 bases between the two germline ends. The CDR3 loop spans 12 amino acids. DNA of the CDR3: TGTGCCAGCGGAAGGTCCTGGGATGAGCAGTTCTTC. Translating it yields CASGRSWDEQFF.

The gene calls are TRBV12-3 or TRBV12-4 and TRBJ2-2; D might be TRBD2 (6 bases). There are 16 residues in the CDR3. V shed 6 bases and J shed 7 bases, with 21 bases lying between them. The CDR3 loop is CASSANGYSGNGELFF. The CDR3 coding sequence is TGTGCCAGCAGCGCTAACGGGTATAGCGGTAACGGGGAGCTGTTTTTT.